This T cell receptor beta chain came from a study of early T cells in non-severe SARS-CoV-2 infection. Study details: Chains stayed unpaired after sequencing of bulk RNA from unsorted whole blood.

General study results and limits: There was a bias toward anti-spike CD8 responses in VDJdb matching, which missed private and CD4 specificities.

Germline values: CDR1 SGHAT, CDR2 FQNNGV. This CDR3 is 16 amino acids long. Between the trimmed V and J ends, which lost 5 bases and 3 bases, there was a span of 20 bases. Concerning this clonotype: Its matching antigen is unknown.

The TCR library protocol attached unique molecular identifiers to the individual cDNA molecules. TCRdb analysed the 5' RACE reads with MiXCR anew, one entry per CDR3 protein. The profile covers 100,000 to 120,000 distinct CDR3 sequences, with roughly 12% appearing a single time and approximately 4% taken by the ten largest. The sample consisted of whole blood, taken at baseline. The rearrangement links TRBV11-2 to TRBJ2-7, with D perhaps matching TRBD2 (5 bases). The TCR was taken from an adult who was a healthcare worker with PCR-confirmed SARS-CoV-2 infection or an uninfected control (not recorded which). CDR3 in amino acids: CASSTPPGADFYEQYF. The CDR3 DNA follows: TGTGCCAGCAGCACCCCGCCCGGAGCGGATTTCTACGAGCAGTACTTC.